This T cell receptor (beta chain) is drawn from a study of shared clonotypes between healthy human individuals. About the study: Donors, aged 18 to 49, were a couple of women and a few men. Whole-study results and caveats: A handful of donors shared about 5% of their naive CD4 clonotypes. Generation probabilities of non-shared clonotypes were lower (relative to those shared by all four donors). An anticipated effect of sequencing depth on clonotype sharing among donors was recognized.

Points on this clone: Its antigen is currently unknown.

CD45RO-negative CD8 cells positively selected for CCR7 made up the naive population, which excluded terminally differentiated effector memory CD45RA+ cells. Sequencing used immunoSEQ multiplex PCR; TCRdb keeps in-frame clones, though not all of them. Of about 680,000 clones listed, 92% are singletons. The CDR3 spans 16 residues. J gave up 5 bases and V 0 bases, and 9 bases lay outside the gene matches. Per germline, CDR1 MNHEY and CDR2 SMNVEV (reference sequence). The V and J genes are TRBV27 and TRBJ2-5; 7 bases agree with TRBD1. The source material was naive CD8+ T cells sorted from blood. The TCR was taken from a man aged 25 to 45 in good health. The CDR3 protein is CASSLSIDRADETQYF. In DNA form, the CDR3 reads TGTGCCAGCAGTTTATCAATAGACAGGGCCGACGAGACCCAGTACTTC.